Detailed here is one T cell receptor (beta chain). Per the germline V gene, CDR1 is SEHNR and CDR2 is FQNEAQ (reference sequence). V lost 11 bases to trimming and J lost 5 bases; unmatched junction nucleotides: 8. This CDR3 is 12 amino acids long. In the study's own analysis: Amplification from reference gene primers served as the basis for estimated nucleated cell counts. Using immunoSEQ multiplex PCR, the repertoire was profiled, and TCRdb retains in-frame clones only, with some absent. V and J calls and clone size are those listed in that table; D and trimming were worked out from the DNA. The repertoire holds roughly 100,000 clones, with roughly 80% as singletons. The sample comes from a study of blood T cell repertoires in COVID-19. On the study more broadly: Collection of acute and convalescent COVID-19 samples took place in the United States, Italy and Spain. In each case, the material was cDNA or gDNA derived from T cells, B-cell-depleted T cells, or PBMCs.

The source is a human donor in a cohort sampled during active COVID-19. V usage is TRBV7-9 and J usage is TRBJ1-2; 7 positions match TRBD1. The material sequenced was peripheral blood. The DNA of the CDR3 is TGTGCCGCATCTGGGACAGATTATGGCTACACCTTC. Protein sequence: CAASGTDYGYTF.